These 24 T cell receptor beta chains originate from one sample sequenced in a study of CD8+ T cells in alopecia areata. Indicated treatment: oral pan-JAK inhibitor, 5-10 mg twice daily. Extracted from the samples, RNA was reverse transcribed into cDNA to serve as the sequencing template. The method was immunoSEQ multiplex PCR; TCRdb's version includes in-frame clones alone and lacks a portion of them. The data contain about 200,000 clones, less than 45% of them seen just once; the ten biggest clones take up under 0.55%. This material consisted of CD4+ T cells sorted from blood, taken at approximately week 31, from a patient treated with tofacitinib. Every receptor here comes from a human donor with alopecia areata.

This clone occurred a few times. In nucleotides, the CDR3 is TGCGCCAGCAGCTTGGCCCACCTGAGCTCTGGGGCCAACGTCCTGACTTTC. Protein sequence: CASSLAHLSSGANVLTF. This chain links TRBV5-1 with TRBJ2-6; D is unresolved. The V and J ends lost 0 bases and 0 bases respectively, with 10 bases between them. The CDR3 has 17 amino acids. Looked up from germline, CDR1 is SGHRS and CDR2 is YFSETQ.

V is TRBV4-2 and J is TRBJ2-7; 10 bases match TRBD2. The V segment lost 0 bases and the J segment 2 bases; nucleotides outside the gene matches: 4. The V gene's germline CDR1 is LGHNA and CDR2 YNFKEQ. There are 16 residues in the CDR3. This chain's CDR3 is CASSQEIAGGTYEQYF. The CDR3 region has the DNA TGTGCCAGCAGCCAAGAAATAGCGGGGGGTACCTACGAGCAGTACTTC.

J is TRBJ2-2 and V is TRBV15; 8 bases line up with TRBD1. J lost 4 bases, V lost 3 bases, and 19 bases had no gene match. CDR3 length: 20 residues. CDR1 LNHNV and CDR2 YYDKDF come from the germline V gene (reference sequence). Here the CDR3 DNA reads TGTGCCACCAGCAGGGTTTTCGGACCCAGGGGGCGCGGTGGCACCGGGGAGCTGTTTTTT. Translating gives CATSRVFGPRGRGGTGELFF.

The chain recombines TRBV7-3 with TRBJ2-1; 7 positions agree with TRBD1. The CDR3 is 15 residues long. Losses at the gene ends were 3 bases for V and 6 bases for J; bases not matched to a gene: 8. The germline V gene encodes CDR1 SGHTA and CDR2 FQGTGA. CDR3 sequence: CASSLTGRQGNEQFF. In DNA, the CDR3 is TGTGCCAGCAGCTTGACAGGGCGACAGGGCAATGAGCAGTTCTTC.

The V and J genes are TRBV11-2 and TRBJ2-7; TRBD1 agrees at 10 bases. The junction had 1 base not matched to a gene; V was cut back by 6 bases and J by 2 bases. This CDR3 is built from 13 residues. Germline V gene sequence: CDR1 SGHAT, CDR2 FQNNGV. The CDR3 loop is CASRGTGAYEQYF. Written as DNA, the CDR3 is TGTGCCAGCAGGGGGACAGGGGCCTACGAGCAGTACTTC.

This clone was picked up a small number of times. Other nucleotide sequences in the sample specify the same CDR3. This sequence joins TRBV19 and TRBJ2-3; weak D call: TRBD2 (5 bases). The CDR3 totals 13 residues. Between the trimmed V and J ends, which lost 3 bases and 3 bases, there was a span of 7 bases. Germline CDR1 and CDR2: LNHDA and SQIVND (reference sequence). In DNA form, the CDR3 reads TGTGCCAGTAGTATCCGGGGTACAGATACGCAGTATTTT. This gives the protein CASSIRGTDTQYF.

This clone was recorded a few times. This sequence joins TRBV29-1 and TRBJ2-1; D uncertain. CDR1 and CDR2 from the germline V gene are SQVTM and ANQGSEA. V was shortened by 2 bases and J by 5 bases, with 10 bases between the two germline ends. The CDR3 runs 13 residues. This chain's CDR3 is CSVEWVRNNEQFF. The CDR3 region has the DNA TGCAGCGTTGAATGGGTGAGGAACAATGAGCAGTTCTTC.

V gene TRBV9 combines with J gene TRBJ2-1; 11 bases align to TRBD2. Germline assignment: CDR1 SGDLS and CDR2 YYNGEE. Losses at the gene ends were 0 bases for V and 4 bases for J; bases not matched to a gene: 6. This CDR3 has 17 residues. In DNA form, the CDR3 reads TGTGCCAGCAGCGTAGCCCCCGGGACTAGCGGTTACAATGAGCAGTTCTTC. Protein product: CASSVAPGTSGYNEQFF.

The rearrangement uses TRBV18 and TRBJ2-6, with 8 nucleotides matching TRBD1. The CDR3 has 15 residues. Germline-derived CDR1 and CDR2 are KGHSH and LQKENI. V dropped 6 bases and J dropped 2; count of bases not matched to a gene: 3. CDR3 nucleotide sequence: TGTGCCAGCTCCTCGGACAGGGCTGGGGCCAACGTCCTGACTTTC. This sequence encodes CASSSDRAGANVLTF.

The CDR3 DNA reads TGTGCCAGCAGTTTGAGCGGGGTGGCCAAAAACATTCAGTACTTC. Translation gives CASSLSGVAKNIQYF. This rearrangement joins TRBV6-5 to TRBJ2-4; 7 nucleotides align to TRBD2. CDR1 and CDR2 (germline): MNHEY, SVGAGI. The CDR3 covers 15 residues. J was trimmed by 1 base and V by 4 bases; bases with no gene match: 4.

The chain joins TRBV7-3 to TRBJ2-1, with 7 bases that match TRBD2. The CDR3 runs 15 residues. Germline values: CDR1 SGHTA, CDR2 FQGTGA. The V and J ends lost 5 bases and 0 bases, in that order; junction bases with no gene match: 4. DNA for the CDR3: TGTGCCAGCAGCCCAGCGGGGCACTCCTACAATGAGCAGTTCTTC. It codes for CASSPAGHSYNEQFF.

This clone was seen many times. The chain carries TRBV9 and TRBJ2-1, with a tentative D call TRBD2 (6 bases). The CDR3 totals 16 residues. V lost 0 bases, J lost 3 bases, and 13 bases lay in between. Germline CDR1 SGDLS, CDR2 YYNGEE. The CDR3 protein is CASSVAVAAFYNEQFF. DNA for the CDR3: TGTGCCAGCAGCGTAGCTGTAGCGGCCTTCTACAATGAGCAGTTCTTC. The whole variable domain, remainder taken from reference TRBV9 and TRBJ2-1, is DSGVTQTPKHLITATGQRVTLRCSPRSGDLSVYWYQQSLDQGLQFLIQYYNGEERAKGNILERFSAQQFPDLHSELNLSSLELGDSALYFCASSVAVAAFYNEQFFGPGTRLTVL.

The chain employs TRBV5-6 and TRBJ1-5, with D possibly TRBD1 on 6 matching bases. The germline gives CDR1 SGHDT, CDR2 YYEEEE. There are 17 residues in the CDR3. The ends were cut back, 1 base at V and 0 bases at J, with 14 bases in the middle. The CDR3 protein is CASSLTRGGYSNQPQHF. CDR3 DNA: TGTGCCAGCAGCTTGACCCGAGGGGGGTATAGCAATCAGCCCCAGCATTTT. The whole variable domain, remainder taken from reference TRBV5-6 and TRBJ1-5, is DAGVTQSPTHLIKTRGQQVTLRCSPKSGHDTVSWYQQALGQGPQFIFQYYEEEERQRGNFPDRFSGHQFPNYSSELNVNALLLGDSALYLCASSLTRGGYSNQPQHFGDGTRLSIL.

Regarding this clone: The identical CDR3 is also encoded by other nucleotide sequences in the sample. The chain couples TRBV9 to TRBJ1-4, with TRBD1 matching 11 bases. CDR3 length: 15 amino acids. The germline gives CDR1 SGDLS, CDR2 YYNGEE. Trimming took 4 bases from V and 8 from J; bases not matched to a gene: 7. The CDR3 coding sequence is TGTGCCAGCAGCCCTAGGACAGGGGGCGGAGAAAAACTGTTTTTT. The encoded protein is CASSPRTGGGEKLFF.

V usage is TRBV30 and J usage is TRBJ2-1; D not resolved. The CDR3 is 14 residues long. Germline CDR1 reads GTSNPN; CDR2 reads SVGIG (reference sequence). Between the trimmed V and J ends, which lost 2 bases and 7 bases, there was a span of 15 bases. The CDR3 here is CAWSTPHSRNEQFF. CDR3 bases: TGTGCCTGGAGTACCCCGCACTCTAGGAATGAGCAGTTCTTC.

This clone occurred a few times. The chain couples TRBV10-3 to TRBJ2-1, with 7 bases aligning to TRBD2. Trimming took 4 bases from V and 2 from J; bases not matched to a gene: 5. Germline values: CDR1 ENHRY, CDR2 SYGVKD. The CDR3 consists of 15 residues. As DNA, the CDR3 is TGTGCCATCAGTGGGTTAGCGGGTCCCTACAATGAGCAGTTCTTC. It encodes CAISGLAGPYNEQFF.

This rearrangement joins TRBV27 to TRBJ2-5; the match to TRBD1 covers 7 bases. Per germline, CDR1 MNHEY and CDR2 SMNVEV (reference sequence). V shed 2 bases and J 3 bases; nucleotides not matched to a gene: 12. The CDR3 is 17 residues long. The CDR3 nucleotides read TGTGCCAGCAGTTTAGTAGCCCACAGGGGAAGTAAAGAGACCCAGTACTTC. As protein: CASSLVAHRGSKETQYF.

The CDR3 DNA is TGTGCCAGCAGCGTGGGCGGCCGCTACGAGCAGTACTTC. Its translation is CASSVGGRYEQYF. The V call is TRBV9, the J call TRBJ2-7; D gene uncertain. CDR1 is SGDLS and CDR2 is YYNGEE in the germline V gene. V was shortened by 2 bases and J by 3 bases, with 9 bases between the two germline ends. The CDR3 is 13 residues long.

The V gene is TRBV11-2, the J gene TRBJ2-6; no clear D gene. V lost 3 bases, J lost 0 bases, and 6 bases lay in between. The CDR3 consists of 15 residues. The V gene's germline CDR1 is SGHAT and CDR2 FQNNGV. The CDR3 coding sequence is TGTGCCAGCAGCTTGGACCACTCTGGGGCCAACGTCCTGACTTTC. Its translation: CASSLDHSGANVLTF.

The sample holds a few counts of this clone. J is TRBJ2-7 and V is TRBV29-1; D unclear. V was shortened by 3 bases and J by 3 bases, with 18 bases between the two germline ends. The CDR3 sequence is 15 residues long. The germline V gene encodes CDR1 SQVTM and CDR2 ANQGSEA. DNA of the CDR3: TGCAGCGTTGAGTGGGTCAGAAAAGAAGGCTACGAGCAGTACTTC. Its translation: CSVEWVRKEGYEQYF.

The sample holds a few counts of this clone. The chain uses TRBV6-5 and TRBJ2-6, with no clear D. V lost 5 bases, J lost 6 bases, and 11 bases lay in between. This CDR3 is built from 14 residues. Germline V gene lookup returns CDR1 MNHEY and CDR2 SVGAGI. CDR3: CASSRHDEANVLTF. DNA of the CDR3: TGTGCCAGCAGTCGGCACGATGAGGCCAACGTCCTGACTTTC.

CDR3 DNA: TGCGCCAGCAGCCAGCCCACCAGGGGGCTAGCCTATGGCTACACCTTC. This codes for CASSQPTRGLAYGYTF. The chain links TRBV4-1 to TRBJ1-2, with TRBD1 identical over 8 bases. This CDR3 spans 16 amino acids. Germline CDR1 reads MGHRA; CDR2 reads YSYEKL. The J segment lost 4 bases and the V segment lost 3 bases, leaving 10 bases of the junction unmatched.

This clone was observed a few times. The V and J genes are TRBV7-9 and TRBJ1-4; TRBD1 matches 9 bases. V trimming: 0 bases; J trimming: 7 bases; junction bases outside the gene matches: 3. Germline V CDR1 and CDR2: SEHNR, FQNEAQ (reference sequence). The CDR3 runs 15 residues. The CDR3 sequence: CASSLATGQGEKLFF. In nucleotides, the CDR3 is TGTGCCAGCAGCTTAGCAACGGGACAGGGTGAAAAACTGTTTTTT.

J is TRBJ2-2 and V is TRBV5-1; TRBD2 matches 7 bases. The V gene end was trimmed by 0 bases and the J gene end by 0 bases; junction bases not matched to a gene: 2. Germline V gene sequence: CDR1 SGHRS, CDR2 YFSETQ. This CDR3 region has 16 residues. This CDR3 reads CASSLALAANTGELFF. CDR3 nucleotides: TGCGCCAGCAGCTTGGCTCTAGCGGCGAACACCGGGGAGCTGTTTTTT. Combining the CDR3 with reference TRBV5-1 and TRBJ2-2 gives the whole variable domain KAGVTQTPRYLIKTRGQQVTLSCSPISGHRSVSWYQQTPGQGLQFLFEYFSETQRNKGNFPGRFSGRQFSNSRSEMNVSTLELGDSALYLCASSLALAANTGELFFGEGSRLTVL.